The entry below gives a single T cell receptor (beta chain) sequence along with its context. Its cognate antigen is unknown. This entry belongs to a study of cytomegalovirus exposure and HLA in healthy donors. Study-level background: Counted in an early data release were about 85 million unique TCRs from HLA-typed donors. Study-wide findings and caveats: CMV antigen specificity was confirmed in vitro for a few CMV-associated chains.

The PCR was carried out with 60 Vbeta primers and 13 Jbeta primers. Clones were read by immunoSEQ multiplex PCR, and TCRdb kept only the in-frame ones, dropping some. The table has roughly 200,000 clones, around 83% seen once; the top ten hold over 1.5%. Per the germline V gene, CDR1 is SGHTA and CDR2 is FQGNSA. The CDR3 has 17 residues. Trimming removed 0 bases at V and 4 bases at J, with 19 bases between. The J gene is TRBJ2-7, the V gene TRBV7-2, with D possibly TRBD2 on 5 matching bases. The clonotype was recovered from a man aged 50 to 60 in good health and CMV-seronegative. The sample comprised PBMCs. The CDR3 DNA follows: TGTGCCAGCAGCTTAGCCCGGGTGGGTGGGAGTCCTTACGAGCAGTACTTC. It yields the protein CASSLARVGGSPYEQYF.